A selection of T cell receptor beta chains follows, all from one sample in a study of blood T cell repertoires in COVID-19. Clones were sequenced by immunoSEQ multiplex PCR, and TCRdb holds only the in-frame ones, with some missing. Of roughly 330,000 clones listed, 80% to 90% were seen once; the top ten hold over 4%. Sequencing used PBMCs or T cells enriched from blood (not recorded which). These receptors originate from a woman aged 25 to 39 who had recovered from COVID-19. Each CDR3 is given with its conserved first and last residue. Fields, in order: J gene, V gene, D gene, clone size, CDR3 protein, CDR3 DNA. The D gene is left open where the match is weak. Expanded clones get a size class; other rows say once, few or many, or leave the size out.

>TRBJ1-5|TRBV27|-|-
CASCRDINQPQHF
TGTGCCAGCTGCCGGGACATCAATCAGCCCCAGCATTTT
>TRBJ2-7|TRBV5-5|-|-
CASSWTPEEVYEQYF
TGTGCCAGCAGCTGGACACCCGAGGAAGTGTACGAGCAGTACTTC
>TRBJ1-1|TRBV3-1/TRBV3-2|-|-
CASSPHEALNTEAFF
TGTGCCAGCAGCCCGCATGAGGCCCTGAACACTGAAGCTTTCTTT
>TRBJ1-3|TRBV3-1/TRBV3-2|TRBD1|-
CASSLGQGERNTIYF
TGTGCCAGCAGCCTCGGACAGGGAGAAAGAAACACCATATATTTT
>TRBJ1-1|TRBV2|-|-
CASGRTVMNTEAFF
TGTGCCAGCGGTCGGACAGTCATGAACACTGAAGCTTTCTTT
>TRBJ1-4|TRBV4-2|-|-
CASSLKEGREEEKLFF
TGTGCCAGCAGCCTTAAAGAAGGCAGGGAAGAAGAAAAACTGTTTTTT
>TRBJ2-1|TRBV4-1|TRBD2|-
CASSPPSGVVNEQFF
TGCGCCAGCAGCCCGCCTAGCGGGGTGGTCAATGAGCAGTTCTTC
>TRBJ2-5|TRBV6-5|TRBD1|-
CASRFVSDRGETQYF
TGTGCCAGCAGATTCGTATCGGACAGGGGGGAGACCCAGTACTTC
>TRBJ1-4|TRBV6-5|-|-
CASSYGGAEDEKLFF
TGTGCCAGCAGTTACGGGGGGGCAGAAGATGAAAAACTGTTTTTT
>TRBJ2-7|TRBV4-3|TRBD2|-
CASSQAASGRGEYEQYF
TGCGCCAGCAGCCAAGCCGCCAGTGGGCGGGGGGAGTACGAGCAGTACTTC
>TRBJ2-7|TRBV7-2|-|-
CASSLSTDEQYF
TGTGCCAGCAGCTTAAGTACGGACGAGCAGTACTTC
>TRBJ2-3|TRBV6-5|-|-
CASSYGDSTPTDTQYF
TGTGCCAGCAGTTACGGGGACTCCACCCCCACGGATACGCAGTATTTT
>TRBJ2-3|TRBV25-1|-|-
CASSERLGADTQYF
TGTGCCAGCAGTGAACGCCTCGGGGCAGATACGCAGTATTTT
>TRBJ1-1|TRBV7-2|-|once
CASSFGREGTEAFF
TGTGCCAGCAGCTTTGGAAGGGAGGGCACTGAAGCTTTCTTT
>TRBJ1-2|TRBV6-1|TRBD1|-
CASSERTGGYGYTF
TGTGCCAGCAGTGAGCGGACAGGGGGTTATGGCTACACCTTC
>TRBJ1-1|TRBV2|TRBD1|-
CASSLQGQENEAFF
TGTGCCAGCAGTTTACAGGGACAGGAGAATGAAGCTTTCTTT
>TRBJ2-3|TRBV11-2|TRBD2|once
CASSPGLAGGPGQYF
TGTGCCAGCAGCCCCGGACTAGCGGGGGGGCCGGGGCAGTATTTT
>TRBJ2-6|TRBV5-4|TRBD2|-
CASSWGGPSGANVLTF
TGTGCCAGCAGCTGGGGAGGGCCCTCTGGGGCCAACGTCCTGACTTTC
>TRBJ1-6|TRBV2|-|-
CASKAGGVDSPLHF
TGTGCCAGCAAGGCAGGAGGCGTTGATTCACCCCTCCACTTT
>TRBJ2-7|TRBV7-2|TRBD2|-
CASSLGGAGILYEQYF
TGTGCCAGCAGCTTAGGCGGAGCGGGGATTCTCTACGAGCAGTACTTC
>TRBJ2-4|TRBV4-2|-|-
CASSQDGDIIGGKNIQYF
TGTGCCAGCAGCCAAGATGGCGACATAATCGGAGGCAAAAACATTCAGTACTTC
>TRBJ1-2|TRBV6-5|TRBD1|-
CASIMDRVFGYTF
TGTGCCAGCATCATGGACAGGGTGTTTGGCTACACCTTC
>TRBJ1-1|TRBV3-1/TRBV3-2|-|-
CASSQGGTTEAFF
TGTGCCAGCAGCCAGGGGGGGACCACTGAAGCTTTCTTT
>TRBJ2-1|TRBV7-9|TRBD2|-
CASSTTVASGGESSYNEQFF
TGTGCCAGCAGCACCACCGTGGCTAGCGGGGGGGAGAGCTCCTACAATGAGCAGTTCTTC
>TRBJ1-1|TRBV18|TRBD1|-
CASSPRTGVNTEAFF
TGTGCCAGCTCACCAAGGACAGGAGTGAACACTGAAGCTTTCTTT
>TRBJ2-1|TRBV19|-|-
CASSISGGPYNEQFF
TGTGCCAGTAGTATCTCCGGGGGGCCCTACAATGAGCAGTTCTTC
>TRBJ1-5|TRBV28|-|-
CASSFGGHQPQHF
TGTGCCAGCAGTTTCGGGGGGCATCAGCCCCAGCATTTT
>TRBJ1-1|TRBV5-1|TRBD1|-
CASSRTDRDTEAFF
TGCGCCAGCAGTCGAACGGACAGGGACACTGAAGCTTTCTTT
>TRBJ2-3|TRBV5-4|TRBD2|-
CASSLALSGGATPVTQYF
TGTGCCAGCAGCTTGGCTTTAAGCGGGGGGGCGACCCCGGTCACTCAGTATTTT
>TRBJ2-2|TRBV7-2|TRBD2|-
CASSRGTSGTGELFF
TGTGCCAGCAGCCGCGGGACTAGCGGCACCGGGGAGCTGTTTTTT
>TRBJ1-1|TRBV19|-|-
CASSIDETDLNTEAFF
TGTGCCAGTAGTATAGATGAGACAGATCTGAACACTGAAGCTTTCTTT
>TRBJ2-1|TRBV7-3|TRBD2|-
CASSPLAGPYNEQFF
TGTGCCAGCAGCCCGCTAGCGGGGCCCTACAATGAGCAGTTCTTC
>TRBJ2-1|TRBV2|TRBD2|-
CASSEALGGGLDNEQFF
TGTGCCAGCAGTGAAGCGCTCGGGGGGGGCCTGGACAATGAGCAGTTCTTC
>TRBJ1-5|TRBV28|TRBD1|once
CASSPGQGAGQPQHF
TGTGCCAGCAGCCCAGGACAGGGAGCAGGACAGCCCCAGCATTTT
>TRBJ2-5|TRBV7-2|TRBD2|-
CASSLALAGGLQETQYF
TGTGCCAGCAGCTTAGCGCTAGCGGGGGGCCTCCAAGAGACCCAGTACTTC
>TRBJ1-2|TRBV19|-|-
CASSMTDNYGYTF
TGTGCCAGTAGTATGACAGATAACTATGGCTACACCTTC
>TRBJ1-2|TRBV20-1|-|-
CSASEGGQFGYTF
TGCAGTGCTAGTGAAGGGGGTCAGTTCGGCTACACCTTC
>TRBJ2-1|TRBV4-3|-|few
CASSQAAGASYNEQFF
TGCGCCAGCAGCCAAGCGGCGGGGGCGTCTTACAATGAGCAGTTCTTC
>TRBJ1-1|TRBV29-1|-|-
CSVAGLMNTEAFF
TGCAGCGTTGCGGGTCTCATGAACACTGAAGCTTTCTTT
>TRBJ2-7|TRBV15|-|-
CATSGRVGEQYF
TGTGCCACCAGTGGCAGGGTGGGGGAGCAGTACTTC
>TRBJ2-1|TRBV3-1/TRBV3-2|-|-
CASSQAAGYFSEQFF
TGTGCCAGCAGCCAAGCCGCAGGGTACTTCTCTGAGCAGTTCTTC
>TRBJ2-7|TRBV4-1|-|-
CASSHREWTYEQYF
TGCGCCAGCAGCCATAGGGAGTGGACCTACGAGCAGTACTTC
>TRBJ2-7|TRBV11-2|TRBD2|-
CASSPRPGLAGGSSYEQYF
TGTGCCAGCAGCCCCCGACCGGGACTAGCGGGGGGAAGCTCCTACGAGCAGTACTTC
>TRBJ2-2|TRBV19|TRBD2|-
CASSIGGRAGELFF
TGTGCCAGTAGTATAGGAGGGAGGGCCGGGGAGCTGTTTTTT
>TRBJ1-2|TRBV20-1|-|-
CSASVDSYSGYTF
TGCAGTGCTAGTGTGGACAGTTATTCGGGCTACACCTTC
>TRBJ1-2|TRBV19|-|-
CASSTEAGIYGYTF
TGTGCCAGTAGTACCGAGGCGGGTATCTATGGCTACACCTTC
>TRBJ2-7|TRBV14|TRBD1|-
CASSLELGTGVAEQYF
TGTGCCAGCAGCCTCGAGCTCGGGACAGGGGTGGCCGAGCAGTACTTC
>TRBJ1-5|TRBV7-2|-|once
CASSLFPGQPQHF
TGTGCCAGCAGCTTATTTCCGGGACAGCCCCAGCATTTT
>TRBJ2-5|TRBV7-6|TRBD2|-
CASSLIQGAGGETQYF
TGTGCCAGCAGCCTGATTCAGGGAGCCGGGGGGGAGACCCAGTACTTC
>TRBJ1-5|TRBV15|-|-
CATSSDRYSNQPQHF
TGTGCCACCAGCAGCGACAGGTATAGCAATCAGCCCCAGCATTTT
>TRBJ1-1|TRBV28|-|-
CASSLMSGRTEAFF
TGTGCCAGCAGTTTGATGTCAGGGCGAACTGAAGCTTTCTTT
>TRBJ2-5|TRBV4-2|TRBD1|few
CASSQDQGVRETQYF
TGTGCCAGCAGCCAAGATCAGGGGGTGCGAGAGACCCAGTACTTC